The next 23 T cell receptor beta chains were all read from a single sample in a study of tumor-infiltrating lymphocytes in localized non-small cell lung cancer (dated by TCRdb to the early 2020s). Libraries were prepared through the immunoSEQ multiplex PCR assay. This is the immuneACCESS table as TCRdb keeps it, with only in-frame sequences that have V and J called. A part of the clones is gone; compared with another copy, unresolved V genes explain less than half, and the rest is unexplained. Present in this sample are 9,500 to 12,000 clones, around 84% of which were seen just once. Approximately 8.1% of the sample is taken by the ten largest. Specimen: lung tumor tissue. These receptor sequences come from a human donor with non-small cell lung cancer.

The rearrangement links TRBV5-6 to TRBJ1-4; D might be TRBD1 (6 bases). The CDR3 has 17 residues. Germline CDR1 is SGHDT and CDR2 is YYEEEE. V lost 4 bases, J lost 8 bases, and 24 bases lay in between. In DNA form, the CDR3 reads TGTGCCAGCAGCCAGATTCTACAGGGCCTCGGCACGGAAAAACTGTTTTTT. Protein sequence: CASSQILQGLGTEKLFF.

V and J are TRBV2 and TRBJ2-5, with 7 bases aligning to TRBD1. The germline gives CDR1 SNHLY, CDR2 FYNNEI. This CDR3 spans 12 amino acids. V dropped 7 bases and J dropped 4; count of bases not matched to a gene: 3. DNA for the CDR3: TGTGCCAGCACGGCAGGGGGAGAGACCCAGTACTTC. Translation gives CASTAGGETQYF.

The V and J genes are TRBV6-5 and TRBJ2-1; D remains unclear. Trimming removed 6 bases at V and 6 bases at J, with 9 bases between. Germline-derived CDR1 and CDR2 are MNHEY and SVGAGI. This CDR3 comprises 12 residues. The CDR3 coding sequence is TGTGCCAGCAGGGGCCACGCCAATGAGCAGTTCTTC. Translating it yields CASRGHANEQFF.

This clone is categorized as medium-sized (0.01 to 0.1%). The gene calls are TRBV7-2 and TRBJ1-1; D is undetermined. This CDR3 contains 14 residues. Germline CDR1 SGHTA, CDR2 FQGNSA. Trimming pared 0 bases from V and 6 bases from J, leaving 11 bases between. CDR3 amino acids: CASSLALWTAEAFF. CDR3 coding DNA: TGTGCCAGCAGCTTAGCGCTCTGGACGGCTGAAGCTTTCTTT.

The genes are TRBV11-2 and TRBJ1-2; TRBD1 matches 9 bases. The CDR3 loop spans 14 amino acids. The germline V gene has CDR1 SGHAT and CDR2 FQNNGV. Trimming at V came to 5 bases and at J to 5 bases, leaving 6 bases not matched to a gene. The CDR3 DNA reads TGTGCCAGCAGCACCGGGACAGGGCAATATGGCTACACCTTC. Translated, it gives CASSTGTGQYGYTF.

This clone appeared once. V and J are TRBV25-1 and TRBJ2-3, with D possibly being TRBD1 or TRBD2 (6 bases each). V lost 4 bases and J 9 bases, leaving 14 bases between the germline ends. In germline, CDR1 is MGHDK, CDR2 SYGVNS. The CDR3 contains 13 residues. In nucleotides, the CDR3 is TGTGCCAGCAGTGGGGGGCCACTAGCAACGCAGTATTTT. It specifies CASSGGPLATQYF.

The chain combines TRBV7-9 with TRBJ2-7; 10 bases match TRBD1. This CDR3 is built from 16 residues. J was trimmed by 5 bases and V by 4 bases; bases with no gene match: 11. CDR1 and CDR2 from the germline V gene are SEHNR and FQNEAQ (reference sequence). The CDR3 nucleotides read TGTGCCAGCAGCTCCACCTGGTCGACAGGGGGCCACGAGCAGTACTTC. Its translation: CASSSTWSTGGHEQYF.

This chain joins TRBV21-1 and TRBJ2-7. TRBV21-1 is a pseudogene locus. The CDR3 is made up of 14 amino acids. The CDR3 spells CASSKPRGPYEQYF. CDR3 coding DNA: TGTGCCAGCAGCAAACCTCGGGGACCCTACGAGCAGTACTTC.

The rearrangement uses TRBV9 and TRBJ1-5; no clear D. Looked up from germline, CDR1 is SGDLS and CDR2 is YYNGEE. Trimming removed 0 bases at V and 7 bases at J, with 14 bases between. This CDR3 contains 15 residues. CDR3 coding DNA: TGTGCCAGCAGCGTAGCTGGGTCCGAAGGCCAGCCCCAGCATTTT. Protein product: CASSVAGSEGQPQHF. Combining the CDR3 with reference TRBV9 and TRBJ1-5 gives the whole variable domain DSGVTQTPKHLITATGQRVTLRCSPRSGDLSVYWYQQSLDQGLQFLIQYYNGEERAKGNILERFSAQQFPDLHSELNLSSLELGDSALYFCASSVAGSEGQPQHFGDGTRLSIL.

The rearrangement uses TRBV25-1 and TRBJ2-4; D gene uncertain. Trimming stripped 4 bases from V and 0 bases from J, with 4 bases between. CDR3 length equals 13 residues. The germline V gene encodes CDR1 MGHDK and CDR2 SYGVNS. The CDR3 DNA follows: TGTGCCAGCAGTGGAGTAGCCAAAAACATTCAGTACTTC. It encodes CASSGVAKNIQYF.

The rearrangement joins TRBV28 to TRBJ2-1, with 7 bases fitting TRBD2. Germline V lookup: CDR1 MDHEN, CDR2 SYDVKM. The CDR3 length is 14 residues. The J segment lost 4 bases and the V segment lost 3 bases, leaving 3 bases of the junction unmatched. The CDR3 sequence: CASSLREGYNEQFF. In DNA, the CDR3 is TGTGCCAGCAGTTTGAGGGAGGGTTACAATGAGCAGTTCTTC. Based on the CDR3 plus reference TRBV28 and TRBJ2-1, the full variable domain is DVKVTQSSRYLVKRTGEKVFLECVQDMDHENMFWYRQDPGLGLRLIYFSYDVKMKEKGDIPEGYSVSREKKERFSLILESASTNQTSMYLCASSLREGYNEQFFGPGTRLTVL.

The chain uses TRBV4-1 and TRBJ2-5; TRBD2 matches at 11 bases. The CDR3 contains 16 residues. V lost 3 bases to trimming and J lost 2 bases; unmatched junction nucleotides: 5. In germline, CDR1 is MGHRA, CDR2 YSYEKL. In nucleotides, the CDR3 is TGCGCCAGCAGCCAGCCGGGACTAGCGGATCAAGAGACCCAGTACTTC. Its translation: CASSQPGLADQETQYF.

The CDR3 here is CASSPDSRNTEAFF. The CDR3 nucleotides are TGCGCCAGCAGCCCGGACAGTAGGAACACTGAAGCTTTCTTT. The rearrangement links TRBV5-1 to TRBJ1-1; tentatively, D is TRBD1 (6 bases). The CDR3 covers 14 residues. The V and J ends lost 4 bases and 1 base respectively, with 11 bases between them. CDR1 is SGHRS and CDR2 is YFSETQ in the germline V gene.

This clone showed up just once. The chain couples TRBV5-4 to TRBJ1-1; 8 bases align to TRBD1. Germline CDR1 and CDR2: SGHNT and YYREEE (reference sequence). The CDR3 has 15 residues. V was pared by 4 bases and J by 1 base, with 6 bases of the junction left unmatched. The CDR3 sequence: CASSGGDRQNTEAFF. In nucleotides, the CDR3 is TGTGCCAGCAGCGGGGGGGACAGGCAGAACACTGAAGCTTTCTTT.

V and J are TRBV7-6 and TRBJ2-7; weak D call: TRBD1 (6 bases). The CDR3 has 15 residues. Per germline, CDR1 SGHVS and CDR2 FNYEAQ. V lost 2 bases, J lost 4 bases, and 15 bases lay in between. The CDR3 reads CASSLYSGQSYEQYF. The CDR3 bases are TGTGCCAGCAGCTTATATTCCGGACAGTCTTACGAGCAGTACTTC.

The chain combines TRBV23-1 with TRBJ2-1; tentatively, D is TRBD2 (5 bases). TRBV23-1 is an ORF; its function is uncertain. V lost 0 bases, J lost 9 bases, and 18 bases lay in between. There are 16 residues in the CDR3. CDR3 loop: CASSQSRADYSGEQFF. CDR3 nucleotides: TGCGCCAGCAGTCAATCGCGCGCTGACTATTCGGGTGAGCAGTTCTTC.

CDR3 sequence: CASSPGGRGGANEQFF. In DNA form, the CDR3 reads TGTGCCAGCAGCCCGGGTGGTCGCGGGGGGGCCAATGAGCAGTTCTTC. This rearrangement joins TRBV7-6 to TRBJ2-1; 9 nucleotides match TRBD2. The CDR3 runs to 16 residues. The V gene end was trimmed by 5 bases and the J gene end by 6 bases; junction bases not matched to a gene: 11. The germline CDR1 and CDR2 sequences are SGHVS and FNYEAQ. Drawing the rest from reference TRBV7-6 and TRBJ2-1, the complete variable domain is GAGVSQSPRYKVTKRGQDVALRCDPISGHVSLYWYRQALGQGPEFLTYFNYEAQQDKSGLPNDRFSAERPEGSISTLTIQRTEQRDSAMYRCASSPGGRGGANEQFFGPGTRLTVL.

The V call is TRBV6-1, the J call TRBJ2-5; D gene uncertain. This CDR3 spans 15 amino acids. V was cut by 5 bases and J by 2 bases, with 15 bases left in between. Germline V lookup: CDR1 MNHNS, CDR2 SASEGT. The CDR3 protein is CASSQSNPGQETQYF. The CDR3 DNA reads as TGTGCCAGCAGTCAATCAAACCCTGGGCAAGAGACCCAGTACTTC.

This chain joins TRBV19 and TRBJ2-3; 10 positions match TRBD1. V trimming: 2 bases; J trimming: 0 bases; junction bases outside the gene matches: 8. This CDR3 has 18 residues. CDR1 LNHDA and CDR2 SQIVND come from the germline V gene (reference sequence). The CDR3 sequence is CASSIIMGQGLSTDTQYF. The DNA of the CDR3 is TGTGCCAGTAGTATAATAATGGGACAGGGGCTTAGCACAGATACGCAGTATTTT.

The rearrangement joins TRBV9 to TRBJ2-2; D unclear. Germline CDR1 is SGDLS and CDR2 is YYNGEE. V dropped 4 bases and J dropped 5 bases, with 9 bases sitting between them. The CDR3 is 13 residues long. CDR3 DNA sequence: TGTGCCAGCAGCCGCCCTTCAACCGGGGAGCTGTTTTTT. This encodes CASSRPSTGELFF.

The chain carries TRBV7-9 and TRBJ1-4; D is perhaps TRBD1 (5 bases). Trimming cost V 4 bases and J 8 bases, with 11 bases left between them. Germline CDR1 SEHNR, CDR2 FQNEAQ (reference sequence). The CDR3 is 13 residues long. Here the CDR3 reads CASSSGGEEKLFF. The CDR3 DNA follows: TGTGCCAGCAGCTCCGGGGGAGAGGAAAAACTGTTTTTT.

V gene TRBV5-6 combines with J gene TRBJ1-2, with 7 bases that match TRBD1. The CDR3 has 17 residues. With V trimmed by 4 bases and J by 2 bases, 14 bases remained unmatched. Germline values: CDR1 SGHDT, CDR2 YYEEEE. This chain's CDR3 is CASSDDPTGVANYGYTF. The CDR3 DNA reads TGTGCCAGCAGCGACGATCCAACAGGGGTAGCAAACTATGGCTACACCTTC.

The chain couples TRBV6-5 to TRBJ1-2; 9 nucleotides line up with TRBD1. This CDR3 comprises 13 residues. Trimming took 4 bases from V and 6 from J; bases not matched to a gene: 3. Germline CDR1 is MNHEY and CDR2 is SVGAGI. For the CDR3, the DNA is TGTGCCAGCAGTTCATGGACAGGGGATGGCTACACCTTC. Protein: CASSSWTGDGYTF.